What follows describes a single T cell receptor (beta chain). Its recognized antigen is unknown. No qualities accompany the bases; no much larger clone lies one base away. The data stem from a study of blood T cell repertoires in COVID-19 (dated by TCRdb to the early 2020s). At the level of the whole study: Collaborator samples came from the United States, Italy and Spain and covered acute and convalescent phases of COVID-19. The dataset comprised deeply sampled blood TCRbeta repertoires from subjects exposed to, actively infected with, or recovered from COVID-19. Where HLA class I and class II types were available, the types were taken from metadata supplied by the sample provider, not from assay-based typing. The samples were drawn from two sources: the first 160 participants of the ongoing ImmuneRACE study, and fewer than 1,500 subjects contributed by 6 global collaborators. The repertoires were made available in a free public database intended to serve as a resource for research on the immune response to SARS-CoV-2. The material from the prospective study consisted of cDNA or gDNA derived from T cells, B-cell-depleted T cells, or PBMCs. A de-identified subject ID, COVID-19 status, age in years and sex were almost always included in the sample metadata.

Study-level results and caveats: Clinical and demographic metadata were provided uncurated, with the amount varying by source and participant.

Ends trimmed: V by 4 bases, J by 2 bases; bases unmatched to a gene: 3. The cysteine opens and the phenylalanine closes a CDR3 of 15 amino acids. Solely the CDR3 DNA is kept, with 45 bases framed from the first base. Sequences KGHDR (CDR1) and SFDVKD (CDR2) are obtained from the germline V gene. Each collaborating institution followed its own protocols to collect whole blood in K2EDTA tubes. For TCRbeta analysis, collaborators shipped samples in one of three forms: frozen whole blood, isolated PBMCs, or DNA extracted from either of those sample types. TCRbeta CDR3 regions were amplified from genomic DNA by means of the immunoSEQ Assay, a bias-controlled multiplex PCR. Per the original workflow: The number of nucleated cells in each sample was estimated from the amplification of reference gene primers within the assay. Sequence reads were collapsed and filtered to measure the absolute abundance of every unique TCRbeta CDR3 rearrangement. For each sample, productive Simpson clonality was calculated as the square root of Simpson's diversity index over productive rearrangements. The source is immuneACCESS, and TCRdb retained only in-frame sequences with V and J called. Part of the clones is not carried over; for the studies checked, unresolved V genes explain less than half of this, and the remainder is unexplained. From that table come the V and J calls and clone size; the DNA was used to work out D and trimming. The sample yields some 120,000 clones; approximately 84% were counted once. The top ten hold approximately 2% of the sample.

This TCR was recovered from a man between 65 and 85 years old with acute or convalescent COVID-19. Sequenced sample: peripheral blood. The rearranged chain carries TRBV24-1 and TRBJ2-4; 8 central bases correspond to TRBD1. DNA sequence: TGTGCCACCAGTGAGCGGACAGGGTCCAAAAACATTCAGTACTTC. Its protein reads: CATSERTGSKNIQYF.